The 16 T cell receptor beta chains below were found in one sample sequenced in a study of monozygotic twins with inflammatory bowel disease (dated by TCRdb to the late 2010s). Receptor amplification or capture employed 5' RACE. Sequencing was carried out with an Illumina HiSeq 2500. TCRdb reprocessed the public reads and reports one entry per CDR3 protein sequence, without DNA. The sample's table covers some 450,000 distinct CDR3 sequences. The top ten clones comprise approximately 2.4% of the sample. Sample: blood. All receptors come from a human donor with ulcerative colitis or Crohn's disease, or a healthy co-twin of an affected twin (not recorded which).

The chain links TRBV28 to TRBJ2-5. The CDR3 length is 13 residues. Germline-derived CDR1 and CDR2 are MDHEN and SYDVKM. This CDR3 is CACQKRSQETQYF.

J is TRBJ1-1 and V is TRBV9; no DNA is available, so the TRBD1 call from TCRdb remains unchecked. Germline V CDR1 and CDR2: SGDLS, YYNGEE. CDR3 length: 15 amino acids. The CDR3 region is CASSVGPGYDTEAFF.

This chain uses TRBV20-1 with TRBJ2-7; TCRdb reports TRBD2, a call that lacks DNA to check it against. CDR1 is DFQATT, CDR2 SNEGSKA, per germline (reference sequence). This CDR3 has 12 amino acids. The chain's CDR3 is CSANRGAYEQYF.

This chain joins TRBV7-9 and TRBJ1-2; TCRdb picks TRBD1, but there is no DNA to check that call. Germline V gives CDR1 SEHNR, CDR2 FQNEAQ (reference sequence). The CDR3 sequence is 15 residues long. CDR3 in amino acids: CASSFSSGGDYGYTF.

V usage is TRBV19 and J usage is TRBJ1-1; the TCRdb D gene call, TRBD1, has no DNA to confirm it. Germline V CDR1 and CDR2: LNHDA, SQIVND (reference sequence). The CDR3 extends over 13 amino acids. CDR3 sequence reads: CASRDRAGTEAFF. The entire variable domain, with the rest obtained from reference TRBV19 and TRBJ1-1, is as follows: DGGITQSPKYLFRKEGQNVTLSCEQNLNHDAMYWYRQDPGQGLRLIYYSQIVNDFQKGDIAEGYSVSREKKESFPLTVTSAQKNPTAFYLCASRDRAGTEAFFGQGTRLTVV.

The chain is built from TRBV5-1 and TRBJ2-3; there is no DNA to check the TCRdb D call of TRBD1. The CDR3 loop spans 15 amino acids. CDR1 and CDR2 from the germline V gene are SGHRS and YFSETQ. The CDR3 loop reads CASSPRRGSTDTQYF.

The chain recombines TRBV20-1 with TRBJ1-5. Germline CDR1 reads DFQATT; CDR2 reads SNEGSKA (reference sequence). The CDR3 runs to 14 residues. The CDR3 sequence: CSARRPDSNQPQHF.

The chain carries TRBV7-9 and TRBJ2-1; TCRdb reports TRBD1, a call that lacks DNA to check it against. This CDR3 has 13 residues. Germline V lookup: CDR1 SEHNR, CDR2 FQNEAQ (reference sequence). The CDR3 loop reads CASSGGQEGEQFF.

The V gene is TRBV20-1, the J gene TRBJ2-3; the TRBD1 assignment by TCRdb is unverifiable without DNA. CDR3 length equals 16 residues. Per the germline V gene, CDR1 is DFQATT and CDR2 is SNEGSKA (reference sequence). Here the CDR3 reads CSARGRGGILADTQYF.

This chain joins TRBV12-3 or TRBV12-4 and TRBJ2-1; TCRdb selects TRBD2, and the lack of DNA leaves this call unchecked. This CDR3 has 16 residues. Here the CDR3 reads CASSLRAGSINNEQFF.

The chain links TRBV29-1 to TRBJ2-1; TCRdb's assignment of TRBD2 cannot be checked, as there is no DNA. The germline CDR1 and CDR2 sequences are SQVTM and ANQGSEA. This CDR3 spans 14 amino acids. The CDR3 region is CSVAGSGSYNEQFF.

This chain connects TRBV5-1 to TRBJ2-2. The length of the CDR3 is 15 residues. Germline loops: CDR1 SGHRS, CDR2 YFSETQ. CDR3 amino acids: CASSLSGSNTGELFF.

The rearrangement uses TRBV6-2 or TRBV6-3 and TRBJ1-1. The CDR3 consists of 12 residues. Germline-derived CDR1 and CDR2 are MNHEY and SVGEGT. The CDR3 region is CASSMVNTEAFF.

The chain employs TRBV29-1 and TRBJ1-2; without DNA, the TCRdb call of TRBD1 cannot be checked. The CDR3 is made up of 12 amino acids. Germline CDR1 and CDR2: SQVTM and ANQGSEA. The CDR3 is CSVARDRRPLTF.

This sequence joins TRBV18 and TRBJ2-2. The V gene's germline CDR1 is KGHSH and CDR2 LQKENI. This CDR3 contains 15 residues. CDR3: CASSPQELRTGELFF.

CDR3 sequence: CASSYGTVSYNEQFF. This chain connects TRBV28 to TRBJ2-1; TCRdb gives TRBD1 as the D gene, but with no DNA this cannot be confirmed. This CDR3 has 15 residues. Germline CDR1 reads MDHEN; CDR2 reads SYDVKM.